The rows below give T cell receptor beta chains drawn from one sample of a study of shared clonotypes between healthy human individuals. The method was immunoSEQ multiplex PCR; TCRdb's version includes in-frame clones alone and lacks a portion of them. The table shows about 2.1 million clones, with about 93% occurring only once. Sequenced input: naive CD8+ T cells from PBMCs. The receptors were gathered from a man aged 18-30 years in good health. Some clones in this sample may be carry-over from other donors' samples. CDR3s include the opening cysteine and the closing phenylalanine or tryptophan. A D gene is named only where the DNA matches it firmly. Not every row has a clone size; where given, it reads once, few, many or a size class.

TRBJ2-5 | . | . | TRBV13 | CASSLGGLSETQYF | TGTGCCAGCAGCTTAGGGGGGCTGAGTGAGACCCAGTACTTC
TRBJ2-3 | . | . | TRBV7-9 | CASSSGWVGADTQYF | TGTGCCAGCAGCTCCGGATGGGTGGGGGCAGATACGCAGTATTTT
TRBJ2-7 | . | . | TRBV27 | CASSSRGNLYEQYF | TGTGCCAGCAGTTCAAGGGGCAATCTTTACGAGCAGTACTTC
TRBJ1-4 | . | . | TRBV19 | CASSIRQASGEKLFF | TGTGCCAGTAGTATCCGACAGGCTTCGGGTGAAAAACTGTTTTTT
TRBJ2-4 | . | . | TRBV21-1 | CASSNPRGPPENIQYF | TGTGCCAGCAGCAATCCGCGCGGGCCTCCCGAAAACATTCAGTACTTC
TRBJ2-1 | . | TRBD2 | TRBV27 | CASSLSGLAGGEQFF | TGTGCCAGCAGTTTATCCGGACTAGCGGGAGGTGAGCAGTTCTTC
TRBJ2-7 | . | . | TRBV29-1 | CSVAHGGQAFSYEQYF | TGCAGCGTCGCCCATGGCGGGCAGGCCTTCTCCTACGAGCAGTACTTC
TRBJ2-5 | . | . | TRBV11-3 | CASSSRSEKETQYF | TGTGCCAGCAGCTCCCGGTCAGAAAAAGAGACCCAGTACTTC
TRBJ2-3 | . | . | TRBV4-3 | CTSSPKDSIRDTQYF | TGCACCAGCAGCCCGAAGGACTCTATCCGAGATACGCAGTATTTT
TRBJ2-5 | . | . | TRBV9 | CASSTGRVLETQYF | TGTGCCAGCAGTACAGGGCGAGTCCTGGAGACCCAGTACTTC
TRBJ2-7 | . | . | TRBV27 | CASSLTGTEQYF | TGTGCCAGCAGTCTTACAGGGACCGAGCAGTACTTC
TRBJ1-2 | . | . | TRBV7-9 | CASSLARGESYGYTF | TGTGCCAGCAGCTTAGCGAGGGGAGAGTCCTATGGCTACACCTTC
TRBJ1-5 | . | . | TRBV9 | CASTPGAGGNQPQHF | TGTGCCAGCACCCCGGGGGCAGGGGGCAATCAGCCCCAGCATTTT
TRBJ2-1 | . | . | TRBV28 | CATMTRGLYNEQFF | TGTGCCACCATGACCAGGGGACTCTACAATGAGCAGTTCTTC
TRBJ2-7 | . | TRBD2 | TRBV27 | CASSLSGGIGIEQYF | TGTGCCAGCAGTTTATCGGGGGGGATAGGGATCGAGCAGTACTTC
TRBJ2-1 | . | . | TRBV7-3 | CASSLISGGEGNEQFF | TGTGCCAGCAGCTTAATCTCCGGGGGCGAGGGTAATGAGCAGTTCTTC
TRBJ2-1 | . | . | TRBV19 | CASSLIPGPSYNEQFF | TGTGCCAGTAGCCTTATTCCGGGACCCTCCTACAATGAGCAGTTCTTC
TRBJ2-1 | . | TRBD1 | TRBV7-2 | CASSLRGQGSNEQFF | TGTGCCAGCAGCCTACGAGGACAGGGAAGCAATGAGCAGTTCTTC
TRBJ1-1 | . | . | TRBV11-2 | CASRISNTEAFF | TGTGCCAGCAGGATATCGAACACTGAAGCTTTCTTT
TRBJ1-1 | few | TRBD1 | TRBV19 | CASSVGQGLTPEAFF | TGTGCCAGTAGTGTCGGACAGGGGCTTACCCCTGAAGCTTTCTTT
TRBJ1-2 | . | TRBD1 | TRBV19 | CASSPRTGAGGYTF | TGTGCCAGTAGCCCGAGGACAGGGGCGGGTGGCTACACCTTC
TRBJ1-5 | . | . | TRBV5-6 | CASSLALGSDQPQHF | TGTGCCAGCAGCTTGGCCCTAGGGTCCGATCAGCCCCAGCATTTT
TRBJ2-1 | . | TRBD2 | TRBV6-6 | CASSYSSGNEQFF | TGTGCCAGCAGTTACTCTAGCGGGAATGAGCAGTTCTTC
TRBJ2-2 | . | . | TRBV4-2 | CASFGNTGELFF | TGTGCCAGCTTCGGGAACACCGGGGAGCTGTTTTTT
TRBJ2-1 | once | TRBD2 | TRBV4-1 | CASKLGPLAGGRNEQFF | TGCGCCAGCAAACTCGGCCCGCTAGCGGGAGGGCGAAATGAGCAGTTCTTC
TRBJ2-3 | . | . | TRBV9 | CASSALLTDTQYF | TGTGCCAGCAGCGCCCTCCTAACAGATACGCAGTATTTT
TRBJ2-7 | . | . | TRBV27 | CASSVSAVPYEQYF | TGTGCCAGCAGTGTATCAGCGGTACCCTACGAGCAGTACTTC
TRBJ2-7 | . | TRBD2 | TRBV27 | CASSLFPSGSSYEQYF | TGTGCCAGCAGTTTATTCCCGAGCGGGAGCTCCTACGAGCAGTACTTC
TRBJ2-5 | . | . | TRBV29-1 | CSVATRQATPETQYF | TGCAGCGTTGCCACCCGCCAAGCCACCCCAGAGACCCAGTACTTC
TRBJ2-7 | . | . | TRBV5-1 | CASSFLNYEQYF | TGCGCCAGCAGCTTTCTCAACTACGAGCAGTACTTC
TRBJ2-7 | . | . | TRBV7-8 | CASSPGPGSYLGEQYF | TGTGCCAGCAGCCCCGGTCCGGGCTCATATTTAGGTGAGCAGTACTTC
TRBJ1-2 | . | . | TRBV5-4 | CASSLGGQNGYTF | TGTGCCAGCAGCTTGGGTGGACAGAACGGCTACACCTTC
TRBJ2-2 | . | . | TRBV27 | CASRPTNTGELFF | TGTGCCAGCAGACCAACGAACACCGGGGAGCTGTTTTTT
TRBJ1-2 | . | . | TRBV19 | CASSGRVITF | TGTGCCAGTAGTGGCAGGGTAATCACCTTC
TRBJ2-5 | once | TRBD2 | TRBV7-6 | CASSSAWTSGIETQYF | TGTGCCAGCAGCTCCGCTTGGACTAGCGGGATTGAGACCCAGTACTTC
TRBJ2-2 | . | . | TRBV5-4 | CASSFGPTKGRDTGELFF | TGTGCCAGCAGCTTCGGTCCGACAAAGGGCAGAGACACCGGGGAGCTGTTTTTT
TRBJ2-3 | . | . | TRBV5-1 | CASSLAGGAPDTQYF | TGCGCCAGCAGCTTGGCCGGAGGGGCCCCGGATACGCAGTATTTT
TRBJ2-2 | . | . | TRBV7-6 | CASRKPGPSTGELFF | TGTGCCAGCCGCAAACCGGGACCATCAACCGGGGAGCTGTTTTTT
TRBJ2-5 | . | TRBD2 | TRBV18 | CASSPPSAGGLETQYF | TGTGCCAGCTCACCACCCTCCGCGGGAGGGTTAGAGACCCAGTACTTC
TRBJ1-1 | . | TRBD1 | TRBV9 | CASSDPGTANTEAFF | TGTGCCAGCAGCGATCCCGGGACAGCGAACACTGAAGCTTTCTTT
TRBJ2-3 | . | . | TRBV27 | CASRDAVTPGDTQYF | TGTGCCAGCAGAGATGCAGTGACCCCCGGGGATACGCAGTATTTT
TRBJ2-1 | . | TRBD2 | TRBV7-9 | CASSQTSGTYNEQFF | TGTGCCAGCAGCCAGACTAGCGGAACCTACAATGAGCAGTTCTTC